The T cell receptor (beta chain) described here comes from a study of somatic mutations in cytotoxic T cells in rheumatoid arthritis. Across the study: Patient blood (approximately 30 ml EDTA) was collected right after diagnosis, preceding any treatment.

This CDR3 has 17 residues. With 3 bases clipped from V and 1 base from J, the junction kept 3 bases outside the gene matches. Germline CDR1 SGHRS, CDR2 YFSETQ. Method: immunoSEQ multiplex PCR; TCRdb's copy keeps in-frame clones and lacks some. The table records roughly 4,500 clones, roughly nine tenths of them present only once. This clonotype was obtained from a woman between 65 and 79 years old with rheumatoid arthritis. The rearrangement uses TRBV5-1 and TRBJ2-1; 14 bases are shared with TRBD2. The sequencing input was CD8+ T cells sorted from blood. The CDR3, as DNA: TGCGCCAGCAGCTCCCGGACTAGCGGGGGGTCCTACAATGAGCAGTTCTTC. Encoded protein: CASSSRTSGGSYNEQFF.